This T cell receptor (beta chain) was sequenced during a study of CD8+ T cells in alopecia areata. The sequencing template was cDNA reverse transcribed from extracted RNA. Generated by immunoSEQ multiplex PCR, the TCRdb table keeps only in-frame clones and is missing some. This sample has roughly 200,000 clones, with approximately 56% found just once. Treatment of the sample: oral pan-JAK inhibitor, 5-10 mg twice daily. The CDR3 has 14 amino acids. Germline V gives CDR1 GTSNPN, CDR2 SVGIG (reference sequence). With 1 base removed from V and 4 bases from J, the gap between germline ends came to 13 bases.

The sequenced sample was CD4+ T cells sorted from blood, obtained at week 4, from a patient treated with tofacitinib. This TCR came from a human donor with alopecia areata. The chain employs TRBV30 and TRBJ1-2; D unresolved. CDR3: CAWSDPASLYGYTF. The CDR3, as DNA: TGTGCCTGGAGTGACCCCGCCAGCCTCTATGGCTACACCTTC.